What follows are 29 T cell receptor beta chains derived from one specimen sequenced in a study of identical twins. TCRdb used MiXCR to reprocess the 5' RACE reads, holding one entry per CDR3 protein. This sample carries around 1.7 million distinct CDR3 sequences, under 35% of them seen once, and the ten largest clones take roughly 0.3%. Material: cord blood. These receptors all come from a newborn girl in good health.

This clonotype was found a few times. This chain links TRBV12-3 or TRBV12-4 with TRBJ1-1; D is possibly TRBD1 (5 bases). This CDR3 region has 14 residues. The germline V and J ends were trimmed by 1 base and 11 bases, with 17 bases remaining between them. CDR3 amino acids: CASSLDRSQRGAFF. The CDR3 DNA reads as TGTGCCAGCAGTTTAGACAGGTCCCAACGAGGGGCTTTCTTT.

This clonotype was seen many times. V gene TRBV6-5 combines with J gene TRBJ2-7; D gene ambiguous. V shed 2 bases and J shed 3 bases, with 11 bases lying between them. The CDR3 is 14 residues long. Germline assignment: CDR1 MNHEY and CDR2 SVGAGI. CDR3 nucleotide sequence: TGTGCCAGCAGTTACGATTCTGAAGACTACGAGCAGTACTTC. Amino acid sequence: CASSYDSEDYEQYF.

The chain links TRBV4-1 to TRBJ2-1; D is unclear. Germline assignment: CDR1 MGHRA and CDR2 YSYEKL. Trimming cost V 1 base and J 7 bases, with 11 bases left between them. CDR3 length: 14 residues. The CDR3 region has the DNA TGCGCCAGCAGCCAAGTTAGCCTGAGGAATGAGCAGTTCTTC. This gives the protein CASSQVSLRNEQFF.

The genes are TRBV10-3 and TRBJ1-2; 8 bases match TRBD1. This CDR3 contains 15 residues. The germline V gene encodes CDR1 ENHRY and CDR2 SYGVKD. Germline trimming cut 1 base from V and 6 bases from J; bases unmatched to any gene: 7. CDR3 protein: CAISEFTGGLDGYTF. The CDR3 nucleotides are TGTGCCATCAGTGAGTTTACAGGGGGACTGGATGGCTACACCTTC.

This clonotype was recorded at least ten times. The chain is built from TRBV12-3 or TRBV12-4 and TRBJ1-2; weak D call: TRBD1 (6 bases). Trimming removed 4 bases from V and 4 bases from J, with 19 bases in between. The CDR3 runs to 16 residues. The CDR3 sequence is CASSSAGEGDIYGYTF. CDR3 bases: TGTGCCAGCAGTTCGGCAGGGGAAGGAGATATCTATGGCTACACCTTC.

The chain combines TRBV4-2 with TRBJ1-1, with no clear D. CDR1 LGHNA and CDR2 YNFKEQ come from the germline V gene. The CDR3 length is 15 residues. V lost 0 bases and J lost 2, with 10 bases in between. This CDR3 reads CASSQDEAGNTEAFF. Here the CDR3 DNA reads TGTGCCAGCAGCCAAGATGAAGCGGGAAACACTGAAGCTTTCTTT.

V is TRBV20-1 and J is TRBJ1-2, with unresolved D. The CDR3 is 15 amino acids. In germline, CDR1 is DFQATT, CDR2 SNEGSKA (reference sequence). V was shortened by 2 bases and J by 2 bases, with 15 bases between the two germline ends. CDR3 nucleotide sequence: TGCAGTGCTAGAATTCGCCGAGACGGAAACTATGGCTACACCTTC. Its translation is CSARIRRDGNYGYTF.

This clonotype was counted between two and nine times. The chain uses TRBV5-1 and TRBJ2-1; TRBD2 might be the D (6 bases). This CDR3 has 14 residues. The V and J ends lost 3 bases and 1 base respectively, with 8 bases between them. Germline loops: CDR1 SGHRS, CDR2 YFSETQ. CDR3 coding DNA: TGCGCCAGCAGCTGGGGGGAGTCCTACAATGAGCAGTTCTTC. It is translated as CASSWGESYNEQFF.

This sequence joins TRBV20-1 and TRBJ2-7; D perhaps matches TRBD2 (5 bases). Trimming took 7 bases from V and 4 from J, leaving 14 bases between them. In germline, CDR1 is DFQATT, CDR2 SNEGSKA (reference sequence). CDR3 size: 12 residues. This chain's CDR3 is CSVSSRGYEQYF. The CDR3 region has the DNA TGCAGTGTTTCCAGCAGAGGGTACGAGCAGTACTTC.

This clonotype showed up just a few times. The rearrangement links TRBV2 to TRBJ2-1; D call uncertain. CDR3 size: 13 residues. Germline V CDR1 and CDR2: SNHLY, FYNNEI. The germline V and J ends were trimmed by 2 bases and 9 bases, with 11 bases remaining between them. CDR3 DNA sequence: TGTGCCAGCAGTGAAACCCAAATGGGTGAGCAGTTCTTC. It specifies CASSETQMGEQFF. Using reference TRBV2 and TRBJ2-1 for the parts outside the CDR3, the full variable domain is EPEVTQTPSHQVTQMGQEVILRCVPISNHLYFYWYRQILGQKVEFLVSFYNNEISEKSEIFDDQFSVERPDGSNFTLKIRSTKLEDSAMYFCASSETQMGEQFFGPGTRLTVL.

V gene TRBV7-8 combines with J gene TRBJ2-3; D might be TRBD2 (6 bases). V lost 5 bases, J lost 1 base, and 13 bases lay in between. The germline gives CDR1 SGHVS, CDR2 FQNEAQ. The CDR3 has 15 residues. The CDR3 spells CASSRERVRTDTQYF. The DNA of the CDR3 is TGTGCCAGCAGCCGGGAGCGGGTCCGCACAGATACGCAGTATTTT.

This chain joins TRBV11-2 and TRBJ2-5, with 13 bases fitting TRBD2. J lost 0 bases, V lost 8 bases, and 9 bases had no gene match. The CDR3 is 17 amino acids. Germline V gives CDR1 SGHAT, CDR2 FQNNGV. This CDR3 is CASRRTSGGLYQETQYF. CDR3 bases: TGTGCCAGCCGCCGGACTAGCGGGGGCTTGTACCAAGAGACCCAGTACTTC. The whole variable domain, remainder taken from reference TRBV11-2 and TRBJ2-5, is EAGVAQSPRYKIIEKRQSVAFWCNPISGHATLYWYQQILGQGPKLLIQFQNNGVVDDSQLPKDRFSAERLKGVDSTLKIQPAKLEDSAVYLCASRRTSGGLYQETQYFGPGTRLLVL.

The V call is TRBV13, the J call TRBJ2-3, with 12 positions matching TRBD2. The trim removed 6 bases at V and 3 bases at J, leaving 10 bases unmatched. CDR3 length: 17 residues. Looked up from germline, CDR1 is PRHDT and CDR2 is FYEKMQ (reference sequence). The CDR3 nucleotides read TGTGCCAGCAGACAAAATCTAGCGGGGGGGCCAACAGATACGCAGTATTTT. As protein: CASRQNLAGGPTDTQYF.

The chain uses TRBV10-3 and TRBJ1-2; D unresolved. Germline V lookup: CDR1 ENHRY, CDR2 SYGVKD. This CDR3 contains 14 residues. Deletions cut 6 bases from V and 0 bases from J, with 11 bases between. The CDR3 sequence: CAIRPSRPNYGYTF. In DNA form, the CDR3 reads TGTGCCATCAGACCCAGTAGGCCTAACTATGGCTACACCTTC.

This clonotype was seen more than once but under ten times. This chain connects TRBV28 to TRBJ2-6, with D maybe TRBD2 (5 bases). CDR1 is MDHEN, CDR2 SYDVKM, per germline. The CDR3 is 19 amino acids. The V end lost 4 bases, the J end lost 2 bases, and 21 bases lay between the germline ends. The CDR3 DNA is TGTGCCAGCAGTTCGCACGGGGTAAGGAGTGGGCCTGGGGCCAACGTCCTGACTTTC. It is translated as CASSSHGVRSGPGANVLTF.

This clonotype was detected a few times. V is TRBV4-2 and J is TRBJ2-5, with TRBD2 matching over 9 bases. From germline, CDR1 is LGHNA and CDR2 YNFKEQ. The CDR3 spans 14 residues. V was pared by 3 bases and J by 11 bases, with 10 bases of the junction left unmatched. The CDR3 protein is CASSHPGTSNEQYF. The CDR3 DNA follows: TGTGCCAGCAGCCATCCCGGGACTAGCAATGAGCAGTACTTC.

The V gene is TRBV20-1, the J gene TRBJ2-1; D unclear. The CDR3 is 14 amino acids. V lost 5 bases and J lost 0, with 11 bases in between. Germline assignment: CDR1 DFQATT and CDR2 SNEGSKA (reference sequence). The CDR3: CSALPFSSYNEQFF. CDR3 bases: TGCAGTGCTCTCCCCTTCAGCTCCTACAATGAGCAGTTCTTC.

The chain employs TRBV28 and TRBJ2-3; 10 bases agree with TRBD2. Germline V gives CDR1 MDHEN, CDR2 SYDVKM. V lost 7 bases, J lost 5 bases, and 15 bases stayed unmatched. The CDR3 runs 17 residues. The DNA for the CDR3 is TGTGCCAGCACTTGGGGGGAAGCGGGAGGGCCAGGAGATACGCAGTATTTT. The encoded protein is CASTWGEAGGPGDTQYF. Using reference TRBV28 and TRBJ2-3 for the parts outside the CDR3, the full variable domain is DVKVTQSSRYLVKRTGEKVFLECVQDMDHENMFWYRQDPGLGLRLIYFSYDVKMKEKGDIPEGYSVSREKKERFSLILESASTNQTSMYLCASTWGEAGGPGDTQYFGPGTRLTVL.

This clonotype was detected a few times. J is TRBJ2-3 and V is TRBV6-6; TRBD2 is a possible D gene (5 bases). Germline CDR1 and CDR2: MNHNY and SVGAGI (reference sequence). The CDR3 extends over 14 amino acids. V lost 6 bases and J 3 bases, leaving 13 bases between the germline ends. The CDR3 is CASRPGVATDTQYF. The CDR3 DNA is TGTGCCAGCAGGCCCGGGGTGGCGACAGATACGCAGTATTTT.

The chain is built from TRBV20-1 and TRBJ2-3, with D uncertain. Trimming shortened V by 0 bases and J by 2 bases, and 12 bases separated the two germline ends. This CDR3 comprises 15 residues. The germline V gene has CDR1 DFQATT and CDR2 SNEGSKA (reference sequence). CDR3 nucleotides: TGCAGTGCTAGAGATCTAAGCAAGGCCACAGATACGCAGTATTTT. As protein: CSARDLSKATDTQYF.

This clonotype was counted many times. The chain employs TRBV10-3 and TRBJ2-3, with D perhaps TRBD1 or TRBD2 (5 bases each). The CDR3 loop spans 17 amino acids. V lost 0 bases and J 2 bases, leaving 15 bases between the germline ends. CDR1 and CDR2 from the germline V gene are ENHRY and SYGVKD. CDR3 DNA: TGTGCCATCAGTGAGTCGAATCAGGGACCCTACACAGATACGCAGTATTTT. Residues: CAISESNQGPYTDTQYF.

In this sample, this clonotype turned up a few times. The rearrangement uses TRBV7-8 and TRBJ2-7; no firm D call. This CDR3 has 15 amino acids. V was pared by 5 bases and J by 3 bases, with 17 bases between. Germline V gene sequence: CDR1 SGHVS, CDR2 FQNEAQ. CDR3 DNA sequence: TGTGCCAGCAGCCGACCTAGGACCAACCTCTACGAGCAGTACTTC. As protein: CASSRPRTNLYEQYF.

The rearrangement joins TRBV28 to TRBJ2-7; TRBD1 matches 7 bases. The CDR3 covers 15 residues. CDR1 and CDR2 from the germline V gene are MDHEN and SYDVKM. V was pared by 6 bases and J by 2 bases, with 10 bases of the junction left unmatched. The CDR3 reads CASSQGGQDPYEQYF. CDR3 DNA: TGTGCCAGCAGCCAAGGAGGACAGGACCCCTACGAGCAGTACTTC.

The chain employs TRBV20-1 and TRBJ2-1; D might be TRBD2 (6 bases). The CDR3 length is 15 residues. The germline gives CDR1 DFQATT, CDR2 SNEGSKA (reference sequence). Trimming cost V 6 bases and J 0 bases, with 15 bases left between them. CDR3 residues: CSAQSGSSSYNEQFF. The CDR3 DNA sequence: TGCAGTGCCCAGAGCGGGTCTAGCTCCTACAATGAGCAGTTCTTC.

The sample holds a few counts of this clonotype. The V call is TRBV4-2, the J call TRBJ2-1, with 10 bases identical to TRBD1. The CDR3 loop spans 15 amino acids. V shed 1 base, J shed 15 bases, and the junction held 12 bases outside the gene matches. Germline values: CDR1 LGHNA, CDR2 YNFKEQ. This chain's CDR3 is CASSQVGSGQGSLFF. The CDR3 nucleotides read TGTGCCAGCAGCCAAGTTGGGTCGGGACAGGGGTCTCTGTTCTTC.

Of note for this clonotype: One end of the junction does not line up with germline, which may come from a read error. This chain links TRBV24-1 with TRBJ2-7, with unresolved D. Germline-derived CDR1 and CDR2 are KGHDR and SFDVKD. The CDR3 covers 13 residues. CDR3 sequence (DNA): TGTACCACCATGTCCGAAATCACCTACGAGCAGTACTTC. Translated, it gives CTTMSEITYEQYF.

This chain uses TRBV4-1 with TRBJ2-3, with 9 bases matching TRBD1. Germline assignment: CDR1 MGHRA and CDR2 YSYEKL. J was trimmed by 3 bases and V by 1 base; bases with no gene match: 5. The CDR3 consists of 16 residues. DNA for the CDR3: TGCGCCAGCAGCCAAGTTCCGGGACAGGGAACAGATACGCAGTATTTT. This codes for CASSQVPGQGTDTQYF.

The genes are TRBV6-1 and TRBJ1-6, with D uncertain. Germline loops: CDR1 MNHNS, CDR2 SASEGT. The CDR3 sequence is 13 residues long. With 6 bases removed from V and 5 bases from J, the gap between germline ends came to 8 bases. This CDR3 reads CASRYRNNSPLHF. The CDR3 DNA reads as TGTGCCAGCAGATACAGAAATAATTCACCCCTCCACTTT.

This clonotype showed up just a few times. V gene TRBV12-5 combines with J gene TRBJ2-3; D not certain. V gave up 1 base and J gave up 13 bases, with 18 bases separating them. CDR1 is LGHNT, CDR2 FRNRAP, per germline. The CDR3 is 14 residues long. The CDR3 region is CASGLGNPGRVKYF. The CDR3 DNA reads TGTGCTAGTGGTTTGGGTAACCCCGGACGGGTAAAGTATTTT. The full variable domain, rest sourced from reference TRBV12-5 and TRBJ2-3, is DARVTQTPRHKVTEMGQEVTMRCQPILGHNTVFWYRQTMMQGLELLAYFRNRAPLDDSGMPKDRFSAEMPDATLATLKIQPSEPRDSAVYFCASGLGNPGRVKYFGPGTRLTVL.